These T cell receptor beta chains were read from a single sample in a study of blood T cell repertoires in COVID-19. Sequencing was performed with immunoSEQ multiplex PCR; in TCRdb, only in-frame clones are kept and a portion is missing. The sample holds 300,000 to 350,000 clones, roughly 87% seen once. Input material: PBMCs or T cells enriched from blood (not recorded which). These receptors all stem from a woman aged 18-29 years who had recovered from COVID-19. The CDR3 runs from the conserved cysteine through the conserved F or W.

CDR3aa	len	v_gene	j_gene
CASSLGGTNEKLFF	14	TRBV7-2	TRBJ1-4
CASSMTGTGGSEQYF	15	TRBV5-6	TRBJ2-7
CASSPQGENTEAFF	14	TRBV4-3	TRBJ1-1
CASSPRGASTDTQYF	15	TRBV7-9	TRBJ2-3
CASSQVGEATEAFF	14	TRBV3-1/TRBV3-2	TRBJ1-1
CASSPRGLETQYF	13	TRBV5-4	TRBJ2-5
CASSYVGRVTDGYTF	15	TRBV6-2/TRBV6-3	TRBJ1-2
CASSLTVSGANVLTF	15	TRBV7-6	TRBJ2-6
CASSRDTNYEQYF	13	TRBV7-2	TRBJ2-7
CAWSVAAVGSLHF	13	TRBV30	TRBJ1-6
CASSPVGEQYF	11	TRBV7-3	TRBJ2-7
CASSLGQGWFLGELFF	16	TRBV5-5	TRBJ2-2
CASTLGRGGTDTQYF	15	TRBV6-5	TRBJ2-3
CASSVVASVSSEQFF	15	TRBV9	TRBJ2-1
CATRQGGTDTQYF	13	TRBV7-6	TRBJ2-3
CASSLDGAAYEQYF	14	TRBV7-2	TRBJ2-7
CASSPDGQGKNYGYTF	16	TRBV7-9	TRBJ1-2
CASSYLGQGNGYTF	14	TRBV6-5	TRBJ1-2
CASSHDRGNEQFF	13	TRBV12-3/TRBV12-4	TRBJ2-1
CASSLATSRILLEKLFF	17	TRBV7-8	TRBJ1-4
CASSPIAESNTGELFF	16	TRBV5-1	TRBJ2-2
CASSSGGTSGGLTETQYF	18	TRBV5-4	TRBJ2-5
CASSPLNRDRNTEAFF	16	TRBV2	TRBJ1-1
CASSQVGQGLWYSETQYF	18	TRBV7-2	TRBJ2-5
CASSEWQLEGTIYF	14	TRBV2	TRBJ1-3
CSASRAGVINEQYF	14	TRBV20-1	TRBJ2-7
CASSYSARRDEKLFF	15	TRBV6-5	TRBJ1-4
CASSNRQGSYEQYF	14	TRBV7-9	TRBJ2-7
CASKGGGLYNEQFF	14	TRBV19	TRBJ2-1
CASSVAGWRESGAGELFF	18	TRBV9	TRBJ2-2
CASSVSQFTGYGYTF	15	TRBV2	TRBJ1-2
CASSEETGEIYEQYF	15	TRBV2	TRBJ2-7
CASSIQGDTEAFF	13	TRBV19	TRBJ1-1
CASSSPQGKYTIYF	14	TRBV7-2	TRBJ1-3
CASSLAGEYNEQFF	14	TRBV19	TRBJ2-1
CASSQDRRGYNEQFF	15	TRBV4-2	TRBJ2-1
CASSAASGAYNEQFF	15	TRBV7-9	TRBJ2-1
CASSLDRPTVDEQFF	15	TRBV5-1	TRBJ2-1
CASSESTGYNEKLFF	15	TRBV2	TRBJ1-4
CASSSQTSDVSYEQYF	16	TRBV28	TRBJ2-7
CASSAQSKVRVSDTQYF	17	TRBV9	TRBJ2-3
CASSPGSPVPNEQFF	15	TRBV19	TRBJ2-1
CSASTGTASYNEQFF	15	TRBV20-1	TRBJ2-1
CASSQVTSGVTGELFF	16	TRBV14	TRBJ2-2
CASSGGRGYGYTF	13	TRBV6-5	TRBJ1-2
CASSQEGGTGAEKLFF	16	TRBV4-1	TRBJ1-4
CASSWGGDGEQYF	13	TRBV5-8	TRBJ2-7
CASSIYGSTDTQYF	14	TRBV19	TRBJ2-3
CASSPTTGGDLRQPQHF	17	TRBV18	TRBJ1-5
CASSQVRGGNSPLHF	15	TRBV4-3	TRBJ1-6
CASSMAAQSYGYTF	14	TRBV19	TRBJ1-2
CASSQVGGGQAFF	13	TRBV4-3	TRBJ1-1
CASSHTSGRVNEQFF	15	TRBV6-5	TRBJ2-1